Below are 5 T cell receptor beta chains sequenced from a single sample in a study of blood T cell repertoires in COVID-19. Using immunoSEQ multiplex PCR, the repertoire was profiled, and TCRdb retains in-frame clones only, with some absent. The table lists roughly 80,000 clones, under 90% of them singletons. What was sequenced was peripheral blood. The origin of the receptors is a human donor in a cohort sampled during active COVID-19.

This rearrangement joins TRBV6-1 to TRBJ2-3; 10 bases fit TRBD2. Trimming at V came to 2 bases and at J to 5 bases, leaving 4 bases not matched to a gene. Germline V gene lookup returns CDR1 MNHNS and CDR2 SASEGT. The CDR3 is 15 residues long. In DNA, the CDR3 is TGTGCCAGCAGTGAATTAGCGGGGGGCGTAGATACGCAGTATTTT. Amino acids: CASSELAGGVDTQYF.

This clone was seen just once. V usage is TRBV9 and J usage is TRBJ1-3; 7 bases agree with TRBD1. The junction had 1 base not matched to a gene; V was cut back by 3 bases and J by 1 base. This CDR3 contains 14 residues. Germline lookup yields CDR1 SGDLS and CDR2 YYNGEE. The CDR3 region is CASSATGSGNTIYF. The CDR3 nucleotides read TGTGCCAGCAGCGCGACAGGGTCTGGAAACACCATATATTTT. The full variable domain, its missing parts supplied by reference TRBV9 and TRBJ1-3, is DSGVTQTPKHLITATGQRVTLRCSPRSGDLSVYWYQQSLDQGLQFLIQYYNGEERAKGNILERFSAQQFPDLHSELNLSSLELGDSALYFCASSATGSGNTIYFGEGSWLTVV.

The chain couples TRBV4-2 to TRBJ2-3; 9 nucleotides match TRBD1. The junction had 5 bases not matched to a gene; V was cut back by 4 bases and J by 0 bases. The CDR3 runs 16 residues. In germline, CDR1 is LGHNA, CDR2 YNFKEQ. The CDR3 region is CASSPPTGGSTDTQYF. DNA of the CDR3: TGTGCCAGCAGCCCGCCTACAGGGGGCAGCACAGATACGCAGTATTTT.

In its sample, this clone was seen a few times. The rearrangement links TRBV2 to TRBJ1-5, with D hard to call. Between the trimmed V and J ends, which lost 5 bases and 2 bases, there was a span of 13 bases. The CDR3 spans 15 residues. The V gene's germline CDR1 is SNHLY and CDR2 FYNNEI. This CDR3 is CASSKSGRGNQPQHF. The CDR3 bases are TGTGCCAGCAGTAAGTCGGGAAGGGGCAATCAGCCCCAGCATTTT.

The V and J genes are TRBV19 and TRBJ1-5; 7 bases align to TRBD1. With V trimmed by 7 bases and J by 0 bases, 24 bases remained unmatched. This CDR3 comprises 21 residues. The V gene's germline CDR1 is LNHDA and CDR2 SQIVND (reference sequence). CDR3 amino acids: CASMGKPQGWPGSYSNQPQHF. The DNA for the CDR3 is TGTGCCAGTATGGGCAAACCACAGGGGTGGCCTGGTTCTTATAGCAATCAGCCCCAGCATTTT.